The 18 T cell receptor beta chains reported below all come from one sample, sequenced in a study of identical twins. MiXCR, applied by TCRdb to the 5' RACE reads, yields one record per CDR3 protein. The sample lists around 370,000 distinct CDR3 sequences; roughly 9% were seen once. Sequencing was performed on naive T cells sorted from blood. The source of these receptors is a woman between 45 and 65 years old in good health.

This clonotype was counted a few times. The CDR3 is CASSLDKGPTQYF. CDR3 nucleotide sequence: TGTGCCAGCAGCTTAGATAAGGGGCCTACGCAGTATTTT. The V and J genes are TRBV11-2 and TRBJ2-3; D is perhaps TRBD1 (5 bases). V lost 0 bases, J lost 8 bases, and 9 bases lay in between. Germline CDR1 and CDR2: SGHAT and FQNNGV. This CDR3 contains 13 residues.

In its sample, this clonotype was seen many times. The chain has TRBV7-6 and TRBJ2-3, with D unresolved. Germline V gene lookup returns CDR1 SGHVS and CDR2 FNYEAQ. The germline V and J ends were trimmed by 5 bases and 1 base, with 7 bases remaining between them. This CDR3 contains 13 residues. The CDR3 here is CASSVLRTDTQYF. The CDR3 DNA reads as TGTGCCAGCAGCGTTTTGCGCACAGATACGCAGTATTTT.

Note on this clonotype: A read error may be the cause here, since a much bigger clone is one base away. Without the conserved terminal phenylalanine or tryptophan, this CDR3 likely stems from a read error. The chain combines TRBV12-3 or TRBV12-4 with TRBJ2-2; D possibly corresponds to TRBD2 (5 bases). This CDR3 contains 14 residues. V lost 6 bases and J 1 base, leaving 9 bases between the germline ends. The CDR3 DNA reads TGTGCCAGCAGCCGGGGTCAGAACACCGGGGAGCTGTTTTGT. Protein sequence: CASSRGQNTGELFC.

This clonotype was counted ten times or more. This rearrangement joins TRBV20-1 to TRBJ1-5; 8 positions match TRBD1. After removal of 6 bases from V and 4 bases from J, the junction contained 8 bases not matched to a gene. CDR3 length: 14 residues. The germline gives CDR1 DFQATT, CDR2 SNEGSKA (reference sequence). The CDR3 DNA is TGCAGTGCATGGCAGGGGGCTAGTAATCAGCCCCAGCATTTT. Its protein product is CSAWQGASNQPQHF.

At least ten counts were recorded for this clonotype. V gene TRBV6-1 combines with J gene TRBJ1-3; possibly TRBD1 for D (5 bases). This CDR3 is built from 14 residues. Trimming left V 6 bases short and J 0 bases short, with 9 bases between. Germline CDR1 reads MNHNS; CDR2 reads SASEGT. The CDR3 sequence is CASRTGFSGNTIYF. The CDR3 DNA follows: TGTGCCAGCAGAACAGGCTTCTCTGGAAACACCATATATTTT.

The chain joins TRBV12-3 or TRBV12-4 to TRBJ2-7, with D uncertain. V dropped 0 bases and J dropped 5 bases, with 8 bases sitting between them. The CDR3 is 13 residues long. CDR3 in amino acids: CASSLAGMNEQYF. CDR3 nucleotide sequence: TGTGCCAGCAGTTTAGCGGGAATGAACGAGCAGTACTTC.

This clonotype was seen repeatedly, ten times or more. The V call is TRBV20-1, the J call TRBJ2-1, with 7 positions matching TRBD2. Unmatched junction bases numbered 7, after V lost 1 base and J lost 4 bases. The CDR3 sequence is 15 residues long. Germline CDR1 and CDR2: DFQATT and SNEGSKA (reference sequence). In nucleotides, the CDR3 is TGCAGTGCTAGAGCCGCGGGAGTAAGGTACAATGAGCAGTTCTTC. This codes for CSARAAGVRYNEQFF.

The CDR3 nucleotides are TGCGCCAGCAGCGCCCTTCAAGACACTGAAGCTTTCTTT. This codes for CASSALQDTEAFF. This chain joins TRBV5-1 and TRBJ1-1; the D is unclear. V gave up 4 bases and J gave up 3 bases, with 10 bases separating them. Germline-derived CDR1 and CDR2 are SGHRS and YFSETQ. The length of the CDR3 is 13 residues.

This CDR3 reads CASSTRFAGANVLTF. The CDR3 region has the DNA TGTGCCAGTAGTACGCGATTCGCCGGGGCCAACGTCCTGACTTTC. The rearrangement uses TRBV19 and TRBJ2-6, with D hard to call. V dropped 4 bases and J dropped 4 bases, with 11 bases sitting between them. CDR3 length: 15 amino acids. CDR1 is LNHDA and CDR2 is SQIVND in the germline V gene (reference sequence).

This clonotype was recorded many times. The rearrangement joins TRBV27 to TRBJ1-1; D is unclear. The CDR3 has 15 residues. Germline V CDR1 and CDR2: MNHEY, SMNVEV (reference sequence). V dropped 0 bases and J dropped 0 bases, with 8 bases sitting between them. The CDR3 loop reads CASSLSSRMNTEAFF. The CDR3 DNA reads TGTGCCAGCAGTTTATCTAGTAGAATGAACACTGAAGCTTTCTTT.

The chain is built from TRBV20-1 and TRBJ2-1; D not certain. Germline CDR1 and CDR2: DFQATT and SNEGSKA (reference sequence). Trimming took off 4 bases at V and 0 bases at J, with 10 bases between the two ends. CDR3 length equals 14 residues. CDR3 protein: CSANPVSSYNEQFF. DNA for the CDR3: TGCAGTGCTAACCCCGTCAGCTCCTACAATGAGCAGTTCTTC.

This clonotype was found many times. The chain carries TRBV7-9 and TRBJ2-1; maybe TRBD2 (6 bases). The CDR3 sequence is 13 residues long. Germline assignment: CDR1 SEHNR and CDR2 FQNEAQ (reference sequence). The V and J ends lost 4 bases and 5 bases respectively, with 9 bases between them. The CDR3 loop is CASSYSSDNEQFF. Written as DNA, the CDR3 is TGTGCCAGCAGCTACTCTAGCGACAATGAGCAGTTCTTC.

This clonotype appeared a few times. The chain carries TRBV20-1 and TRBJ2-1; D call uncertain. Trimming pared 0 bases from V and 6 bases from J, leaving 9 bases between. CDR3 size: 13 residues. The germline V gene has CDR1 DFQATT and CDR2 SNEGSKA (reference sequence). CDR3 DNA sequence: TGCAGTGCTAGAGATCCGCTCCGCAATGAGCAGTTCTTC. Protein: CSARDPLRNEQFF.

This clonotype was seen at least ten times. V usage is TRBV29-1 and J usage is TRBJ2-1; D remains unclear. Deletions cut 5 bases from V and 0 bases from J, with 8 bases between. Germline V gene sequence: CDR1 SQVTM, CDR2 ANQGSEA. This CDR3 has 13 residues. The CDR3 here is CSVRATSYNEQFF. The CDR3 DNA is TGCAGCGTTCGGGCGACCTCCTACAATGAGCAGTTCTTC.

This chain joins TRBV5-1 and TRBJ1-1; D is unclear. The CDR3 loop spans 13 amino acids. Germline V lookup: CDR1 SGHRS, CDR2 YFSETQ. Trimming shortened V by 6 bases and J by 0 bases, and 9 bases separated the two germline ends. CDR3 nucleotides: TGCGCCAGCACCACACCGTTGAACACTGAAGCTTTCTTT. Its protein is CASTTPLNTEAFF.

This clonotype was seen many times. The genes are TRBV16 and TRBJ2-2; TRBD1 matches at 7 bases. CDR1 and CDR2 from the germline V gene are KGHSY and FQNENV. The CDR3 sequence is 16 residues long. J gave up 2 bases and V 4 bases, and 7 bases lay outside the gene matches. CDR3 protein: CASSRLQGPNTGELFF. The CDR3 DNA follows: TGTGCCAGCAGCCGACTACAGGGGCCTAACACCGGGGAGCTGTTTTTT.

This chain joins TRBV20-1 and TRBJ2-1; 11 bases map to TRBD2. This CDR3 is 15 amino acids long. CDR1 DFQATT and CDR2 SNEGSKA come from the germline V gene (reference sequence). V shed 6 bases, J shed 3 bases, and the junction held 7 bases outside the gene matches. CDR3 in amino acids: CSAVTGTSGYNEQFF. CDR3 sequence (DNA): TGCAGTGCCGTAACCGGGACTAGCGGCTACAATGAGCAGTTCTTC.

This clonotype appeared once. This chain uses TRBV5-1 with TRBJ2-5; D may be TRBD1 or TRBD2 (5 bases each). This CDR3 spans 13 amino acids. Germline loops: CDR1 SGHRS, CDR2 YFSETQ. V gave up 3 bases and J gave up 5 bases, with 11 bases separating them. The CDR3 DNA reads TGCGCCAGCAGCTCGTTGGGGACGGAGACCCAGTACTTC. The encoded protein is CASSSLGTETQYF.